A selection of T cell receptor beta chains follows, all from one sample in a study of T-cell memory formation after mild COVID-19. In TCRdb, the 5' RACE reads were re-called with MiXCR into one record per CDR3 protein. The table includes roughly 170,000 distinct CDR3 sequences, roughly 23% detected once. Sequenced: PBMCs or a T cell subset sorted from them (not recorded which). The receptors stem from an adult woman who had mild COVID-19 (a few samples of this study predate the infection). Cell type and time point are not known. CDR3s leave out the opening cysteine and the closing phenylalanine or tryptophan. Each record gives: V gene, CDR3 protein.

>TRBV2
ASRVLADTQY
>TRBV15
ATSRSGTESYEQY
>TRBV6-5
ASSLGQGITDTQY
>TRBV4-1
ASRSLTPGTGEAYNEQF
>TRBV7-9
ASSWGAEAQY
>TRBV21-1
ASSNGGPPGGALNEQY
>TRBV4-2
ASSQDLRRAGDPYEQY
>TRBV2
ASNDWGYNEQF
>TRBV30
AWSDTPAGTDTQY
>TRBV5-1
ASSFRYLTDTQY
>TRBV27
ASSFSAGGTDTQY
>TRBV7-9
ASSHGAGDTEAF
>TRBV29-1
SVVRGPGEQY
>TRBV19
ASSPRDRGGYGYT
>TRBV24-1
ATSDLRQGNQETQY
>TRBV7-9
ASSSSGFPYEQY
>TRBV24-1
ATSDFIGSRNEQF
>TRBV7-9
ASSLENEWAF
>TRBV12-3/TRBV12-4
ASRRGNEQY
>TRBV12-3/TRBV12-4
ASSPLSSRGGATNYGYT
>TRBV28
ASSLGALGNEQF
>TRBV5-6
ASSLATAENTEAF